One sample yielded the 24 T cell receptor beta chains listed below, sequenced in a study of shared T cell receptors in the human thymus. Only in-frame clones appear in the TCRdb table, and some are missing; sequencing was by immunoSEQ multiplex PCR. The sample holds 640,000 or so clones, 80% to 90% seen once. These data also formed part of another study, on human thymus T cells.

Material for sequencing was thymocytes. The receptors shown here come from a boy less than two years old with a congenital heart defect.

CDR3 sequence reads: CASSPRRGADTQYF. CDR3 bases: TGTGCCAGCAGCCCCCGACGGGGGGCAGATACGCAGTATTTT. The chain joins TRBV9 to TRBJ2-3; TRBD2 agrees at 7 bases. The CDR3 runs 14 residues. Germline V gene data show CDR1 as SGDLS and CDR2 as YYNGEE. V was pared by 4 bases and J by 4 bases, with 6 bases of the junction left unmatched.

This clone appeared a single time. The V gene is TRBV28, the J gene TRBJ2-7, with TRBD1 matching over 7 bases. Germline V gene lookup returns CDR1 MDHEN and CDR2 SYDVKM. The CDR3 totals 15 residues. With 6 bases clipped from V and 5 bases from J, the junction kept 13 bases outside the gene matches. The CDR3 nucleotides are TGTGCCAGCAGGCGACAGGGAACGCCCTCTCACGAGCAGTACTTC. Encoded protein: CASRRQGTPSHEQYF.

This clone was seen only once. This chain links TRBV28 with TRBJ2-7, with 12 positions matching TRBD2. The CDR3 totals 15 residues. Unmatched junction bases numbered 4, after V lost 5 bases and J lost 2 bases. CDR1 MDHEN and CDR2 SYDVKM come from the germline V gene. Here the CDR3 DNA reads TGTGCCAGCAGTCTTCGGACTAGCGGGGCCTACGAGCAGTACTTC. This codes for CASSLRTSGAYEQYF. Looking up the rest from reference TRBV28 and TRBJ2-7 gives the full variable domain: DVKVTQSSRYLVKRTGEKVFLECVQDMDHENMFWYRQDPGLGLRLIYFSYDVKMKEKGDIPEGYSVSREKKERFSLILESASTNQTSMYLCASSLRTSGAYEQYFGPGTRLTVT.

The chain carries TRBV28 and TRBJ1-5; the D gene is possibly TRBD1 (5 bases). The germline gives CDR1 MDHEN, CDR2 SYDVKM. Trimming took 6 bases from V and 5 from J, leaving 8 bases between them. The CDR3 runs to 12 residues. The CDR3 sequence is CASSVTDQPQHF. The CDR3 DNA reads as TGTGCCAGCAGCGTGACAGATCAGCCCCAGCATTTT.

The CDR3 reads CASSVVTGQETQYF. DNA for the CDR3: TGTGCCAGCAGCGTAGTAACGGGCCAAGAGACCCAGTACTTC. This chain connects TRBV9 to TRBJ2-5, with D unresolved. V lost 0 bases and J 1 base, leaving 7 bases between the germline ends. The CDR3 runs 14 residues. Germline V CDR1 and CDR2: SGDLS, YYNGEE.

The rearrangement links TRBV6-4 to TRBJ1-5, with a possible D match to TRBD1 (6 bases). V was trimmed by 4 bases and J by 6 bases, leaving 10 bases between them. The CDR3 is 13 amino acids. CDR1 and CDR2 from the germline V gene are MRHNA and SNTAGT. CDR3 DNA sequence: TGTGCCAGCAGTGCGCAAGGGGGTCAGCCCCAGCATTTT. It encodes CASSAQGGQPQHF.

The chain carries TRBV29-1 and TRBJ2-1, with no clear D. The germline V and J ends were trimmed by 4 bases and 1 base, with 5 bases remaining between them. Germline values: CDR1 SQVTM, CDR2 ANQGSEA. The CDR3 extends over 12 amino acids. The CDR3 DNA is TGCAGCGTTGGGCGGTCCTACAATGAGCAGTTCTTC. Residues: CSVGRSYNEQFF.

The chain links TRBV6-5 to TRBJ1-6; D is ambiguous. Germline V gene lookup returns CDR1 MNHEY and CDR2 SVGAGI. This CDR3 has 15 residues. V was cut by 1 base and J by 9 bases, with 13 bases left in between. The CDR3 coding sequence is TGTGCCAGCAGTTACTGGGGAAGGGAGGGTTCACCCCTCCACTTT. This translates into CASSYWGREGSPLHF.

This chain connects TRBV2 to TRBJ2-2, with TRBD2 identical over 8 bases. The germline V gene encodes CDR1 SNHLY and CDR2 FYNNEI. The CDR3 totals 16 residues. The ends lost 10 bases at V and 0 bases at J; junction bases unmatched: 10. The CDR3 loop is CATPNTSGSNTGELFF. The CDR3 bases are TGTGCCACTCCCAATACTAGCGGTTCGAACACCGGGGAGCTGTTTTTT. Variable domain in full (rest from reference TRBV2 and TRBJ2-2): EPEVTQTPSHQVTQMGQEVILRCVPISNHLYFYWYRQILGQKVEFLVSFYNNEISEKSEIFDDQFSVERPDGSNFTLKIRSTKLEDSAMYFCATPNTSGSNTGELFFGEGSRLTVL.

The chain carries TRBV6-5 and TRBJ1-5; no clear D gene. V lost 6 bases to trimming and J lost 2 bases, with 11 bases between them. Per germline, CDR1 MNHEY and CDR2 SVGAGI. This CDR3 spans 14 amino acids. This CDR3 reads CASRNGFGNQPQHF. The CDR3 coding sequence is TGTGCCAGCAGAAATGGCTTCGGCAATCAGCCCCAGCATTTT.

V usage is TRBV10-3 and J usage is TRBJ2-7; 7 bases match TRBD1. The junction had 8 bases not matched to a gene; V was cut back by 5 bases and J by 4 bases. The CDR3 runs 14 residues. Germline values: CDR1 ENHRY, CDR2 SYGVKD. The DNA for the CDR3 is TGTGCCATCAGTCCCCGGGACAGCACGTACGAGCAGTACTTC. It translates to CAISPRDSTYEQYF.

The chain combines TRBV4-1 with TRBJ2-7; 9 nucleotides line up with TRBD1. The CDR3 has 16 residues. Germline V lookup: CDR1 MGHRA, CDR2 YSYEKL. V shed 0 bases and J 4 bases; nucleotides not matched to a gene: 7. CDR3 DNA: TGCGCCAGCAGCCAAGAGAAGGCGGGACAGGGATACGAGCAGTACTTC. Translating gives CASSQEKAGQGYEQYF.

This rearrangement joins TRBV15 to TRBJ2-7, with a possible D match to TRBD2 (6 bases). CDR1 LNHNV and CDR2 YYDKDF come from the germline V gene (reference sequence). Trimming pared 0 bases from V and 3 bases from J, leaving 18 bases between. This CDR3 spans 17 amino acids. The CDR3 sequence: CATSRDGGKPGGYEQYF. CDR3 DNA: TGTGCCACCAGCAGAGATGGCGGGAAACCCGGAGGCTACGAGCAGTACTTC.

The chain is built from TRBV11-1 and TRBJ2-7; 8 bases are a match to TRBD1. CDR1 is SGHAT, CDR2 FQDESV, per germline (reference sequence). Trimming removed 1 base from V and 2 bases from J; junction bases left unmatched: 7. The CDR3 is 16 amino acids. The CDR3 protein is CASSLGRRDRTYEQYF. DNA for the CDR3: TGTGCCAGCAGCTTAGGTCGGCGGGACAGGACCTACGAGCAGTACTTC. Combining the CDR3 with reference TRBV11-1 and TRBJ2-7 gives the whole variable domain EAEVAQSPRYKITEKSQAVAFWCDPISGHATLYWYRQILGQGPELLVQFQDESVVDDSQLPKDRFSAERLKGVDSTLKIQPAELGDSAMYLCASSLGRRDRTYEQYFGPGTRLTVT.

This sequence joins TRBV27 and TRBJ2-1; maybe TRBD2 (5 bases). Per germline, CDR1 MNHEY and CDR2 SMNVEV (reference sequence). This CDR3 has 16 amino acids. V was cut by 2 bases and J by 6 bases, with 17 bases left in between. The DNA for the CDR3 is TGTGCCAGCAGTTTAAGCGGTGCACTCATACGCAATGAGCAGTTCTTC. Amino acids: CASSLSGALIRNEQFF.

On this clone itself: The same CDR3 can be traced to other DNA sequences in this sample. The rearrangement links TRBV5-4 to TRBJ2-7; weak D call: TRBD2 (5 bases). CDR1 and CDR2 (germline): SGHNT, YYREEE (reference sequence). The CDR3 is made up of 12 amino acids. V was trimmed by 4 bases and J by 6 bases, leaving 11 bases between them. CDR3 amino acids: CASSLLRGEQYF. The CDR3 nucleotides are TGTGCCAGCAGCCTGCTCCGGGGCGAGCAGTACTTC.

This clone has more than one count but fewer than ten. The chain joins TRBV6-5 to TRBJ1-5; 8 bases are shared with TRBD1. CDR1 and CDR2 (germline): MNHEY, SVGAGI. The CDR3 contains 13 residues. V shed 6 bases, J shed 8 bases, and the junction held 6 bases outside the gene matches. The CDR3 nucleotides are TGTGCCAGCAGGGAACAGGGGGGAGAGCCCCAGCATTTT. Residues: CASREQGGEPQHF.

The chain is built from TRBV9 and TRBJ2-5; 9 bases line up with TRBD2. Germline V lookup: CDR1 SGDLS, CDR2 YYNGEE. CDR3 length: 16 amino acids. Losses at the gene ends were 4 bases for V and 2 bases for J; bases not matched to a gene: 9. The CDR3 region has the DNA TGTGCCAGCAGCCCTCTGGGGGCGGGGGGGCAAGAGACCCAGTACTTC. Translated: CASSPLGAGGQETQYF.

The chain couples TRBV4-2 to TRBJ1-1, with D possibly being TRBD1 (5 bases). V was trimmed by 0 bases and J by 6 bases, leaving 11 bases between them. This CDR3 is 14 amino acids long. CDR1 and CDR2 (germline): LGHNA, YNFKEQ. This chain's CDR3 is CASSQEGQFAEAFF. The CDR3 nucleotides read TGTGCCAGCAGCCAAGAAGGACAATTTGCTGAAGCTTTCTTT.

This chain links TRBV4-3 with TRBJ2-7, with TRBD2 as a possible D gene (7 bases). Trimming took off 4 bases at V and 5 bases at J, with 15 bases between the two ends. The CDR3 spans 14 residues. CDR1 and CDR2 (germline): LGHNA, YSLEER. CDR3 sequence (DNA): TGCGCCAGCAGCCTCCAAGGGGGGGGCCACGAGCAGTACTTC. It yields the protein CASSLQGGGHEQYF.

The chain links TRBV27 to TRBJ2-2; TRBD2 agrees at 15 bases. Germline CDR1 is MNHEY and CDR2 is SMNVEV (reference sequence). V lost 6 bases, J lost 7 bases, and 9 bases stayed unmatched. The CDR3 loop spans 17 amino acids. The CDR3, as DNA: TGTGCCAGCAGCCTGGGACTAGCGGGAGGCCGGGGCGGGGAGCTGTTTTTT. Its translation: CASSLGLAGGRGGELFF.

The chain has TRBV5-1 and TRBJ2-5, with 8 bases identical to TRBD1. Germline V CDR1 and CDR2: SGHRS, YFSETQ. Trimming took 4 bases from V and 1 from J; bases not matched to a gene: 3. There are 14 residues in the CDR3. In DNA form, the CDR3 reads TGCGCCAGCAGCGGGGACAGGCCCCAAGAGACCCAGTACTTC. It yields the protein CASSGDRPQETQYF.

V is TRBV2 and J is TRBJ1-6; 7 bases align to TRBD1. The ends lost 1 base at V and 7 bases at J; junction bases unmatched: 13. The CDR3 sequence is 18 residues long. Germline-derived CDR1 and CDR2 are SNHLY and FYNNEI. CDR3: CASSEGPSDRDRNSPLHF. CDR3 coding DNA: TGTGCCAGCAGTGAAGGACCCTCCGACAGGGATAGAAATTCACCCCTCCACTTT.

The chain combines TRBV10-1 with TRBJ2-3; 8 bases agree with TRBD2. Germline trimming cut 3 bases from V and 3 bases from J; bases unmatched to any gene: 5. This CDR3 contains 15 residues. CDR1 and CDR2 (germline): WNHNN, SYGVQD (reference sequence). CDR3 loop: CASSEGSGTTDTQYF. CDR3 DNA: TGCGCCAGCAGTGAAGGTAGCGGGACAACAGATACGCAGTATTTT.